These 19 T cell receptor beta chains originate from one sample sequenced in a study of early T cells in non-severe SARS-CoV-2 infection. MiXCR was run by TCRdb on the 5' RACE reads, yielding one entry per CDR3 protein. The table includes 25,000 to 30,000 distinct CDR3 sequences, approximately 4.4% detected once. Input material: whole blood. Every receptor here comes from an adult who was a healthcare worker with PCR-confirmed SARS-CoV-2 infection or an uninfected control (not recorded which).

This clonotype was seen at least ten times. The chain links TRBV11-2 to TRBJ2-7; weak D call: TRBD2 (6 bases). This CDR3 contains 13 residues. V lost 8 bases and J lost 4, with 15 bases in between. The germline gives CDR1 SGHAT, CDR2 FQNNGV. The CDR3 DNA sequence: TGTGCCAGCTCCCTTTCGGGGGAGTACGAGCAGTACTTC. Translated, it gives CASSLSGEYEQYF.

This clonotype was observed at least ten times. The rearrangement links TRBV29-1 to TRBJ2-3; weak D call: TRBD2 (5 bases). Trimming shortened V by 2 bases and J by 9 bases, and 18 bases separated the two germline ends. Germline CDR1 reads SQVTM; CDR2 reads ANQGSEA. The CDR3 runs to 14 residues. CDR3 bases: TGCAGCGTTGAAAACGGGGAAGAAACCGGGACGCAGTATTTT. Its protein product is CSVENGEETGTQYF.

V usage is TRBV7-6 and J usage is TRBJ2-5, with D hard to call. Germline CDR1 is SGHVS and CDR2 is FNYEAQ. The V end lost 3 bases, the J end lost 3 bases, and 14 bases lay between the germline ends. The CDR3 is made up of 15 amino acids. The CDR3 protein is CASSLKIGLEETQYF. The CDR3 DNA is TGTGCCAGCAGCTTGAAAATTGGGCTCGAAGAGACCCAGTACTTC.

V is TRBV19 and J is TRBJ2-1; no clear D gene. The CDR3 is 15 amino acids. Germline loops: CDR1 LNHDA, CDR2 SQIVND (reference sequence). Deletions cut 0 bases from V and 1 base from J, with 7 bases between. DNA of the CDR3: TGTGCCAGTAGTATAGAAGGGTATTCCTACAATGAGCAGTTCTTC. Its protein is CASSIEGYSYNEQFF. Based on the CDR3 plus reference TRBV19 and TRBJ2-1, the full variable domain is DGGITQSPKYLFRKEGQNVTLSCEQNLNHDAMYWYRQDPGQGLRLIYYSQIVNDFQKGDIAEGYSVSREKKESFPLTVTSAQKNPTAFYLCASSIEGYSYNEQFFGPGTRLTVL.

This clonotype was recorded at least ten times. The CDR3 DNA follows: TGCGCCAGCAGCCAAGACGGAAGCACAGATACGCAGTATTTT. Its protein product is CASSQDGSTDTQYF. The rearrangement links TRBV4-1 to TRBJ2-3, with unresolved D. This CDR3 contains 14 residues. V gave up 0 bases and J gave up 0 bases, with 4 bases separating them. The germline V gene encodes CDR1 MGHRA and CDR2 YSYEKL.

The gene calls are TRBV28 and TRBJ2-2, with 11 bases matching TRBD2. The CDR3 runs 16 residues. V lost 6 bases, J lost 3 bases, and 6 bases stayed unmatched. The germline V gene encodes CDR1 MDHEN and CDR2 SYDVKM. The CDR3 DNA is TGTGCCAGCAGCCCGCCGGGACTAGCGGACACCGGGGAGCTGTTTTTT. It encodes CASSPPGLADTGELFF.

This clonotype was found many times. The chain combines TRBV20-1 with TRBJ2-1, with 8 bases matching TRBD2. Trimming took 3 bases from V and 12 from J; bases not matched to a gene: 10. The germline V gene has CDR1 DFQATT and CDR2 SNEGSKA (reference sequence). This CDR3 is 13 amino acids long. The CDR3 DNA sequence: TGCAGTGCTAGTAAGCGGGGGCCGCAGGGGCAGTTCTTC. This sequence encodes CSASKRGPQGQFF.

This clonotype was counted many times. The genes are TRBV5-1 and TRBJ2-1, with 10 bases aligning to TRBD1. J was trimmed by 6 bases and V by 5 bases; bases with no gene match: 8. From germline, CDR1 is SGHRS and CDR2 YFSETQ. The CDR3 extends over 15 amino acids. CDR3 protein: CASSPGQGDSNEQFF. DNA for the CDR3: TGCGCCAGCAGTCCAGGACAGGGGGATTCCAATGAGCAGTTCTTC.

This clonotype was detected ten times or more. The chain carries TRBV7-6 and TRBJ2-3; the match to TRBD2 covers 8 bases. Unmatched junction bases numbered 0, after V lost 1 base and J lost 0 bases. There are 15 residues in the CDR3. Germline CDR1 and CDR2: SGHVS and FNYEAQ. Written as DNA, the CDR3 is TGTGCCAGCAGCTTAGGCGGGAGGAGCACAGATACGCAGTATTTT. Protein: CASSLGGRSTDTQYF.

This clonotype was observed many times. This chain links TRBV11-2 with TRBJ1-1, with D possibly matching TRBD1 (5 bases). V was cut by 1 base and J by 0 bases, with 9 bases left in between. CDR3 length: 15 residues. CDR1 is SGHAT, CDR2 FQNNGV, per germline. The CDR3 nucleotides are TGTGCCAGCAGCTTAGCCGGGGGAGTGAACACTGAAGCTTTCTTT. Its translation is CASSLAGGVNTEAFF.

This clonotype was counted ten times or more. The gene calls are TRBV5-6 and TRBJ1-1; D remains unclear. CDR3 length: 14 amino acids. Germline lookup yields CDR1 SGHDT and CDR2 YYEEEE. Between the trimmed V and J ends, which lost 4 bases and 8 bases, there was a span of 18 bases. CDR3 loop: CASSPVGSDEEAFF. CDR3 DNA sequence: TGTGCCAGCAGCCCGGTGGGGTCTGACGAAGAAGCTTTCTTT.

This clonotype was detected only a few times. This chain uses TRBV20-1 with TRBJ1-5, with D uncertain. The germline gives CDR1 DFQATT, CDR2 SNEGSKA (reference sequence). The CDR3 is made up of 14 amino acids. V lost 5 bases and J 3 bases, leaving 14 bases between the germline ends. The CDR3: CSAGPGFYNQPQHF. CDR3 DNA: TGCAGTGCTGGACCGGGATTTTACAATCAGCCCCAGCATTTT.

This clonotype was observed many times. The chain is built from TRBV15 and TRBJ2-7; 13 nucleotides match TRBD2. J was trimmed by 2 bases and V by 1 base; bases with no gene match: 2. The CDR3 runs 16 residues. CDR1 is LNHNV and CDR2 is YYDKDF in the germline V gene (reference sequence). Here the CDR3 DNA reads TGTGCCACCAGCAGAGGGGGACTAGCGGGAACCTACGAGCAGTACTTC. It codes for CATSRGGLAGTYEQYF.

The table lists this clonotype with many counts. The chain uses TRBV6-6 and TRBJ1-2; the match to TRBD1 covers 7 bases. Germline trimming cut 2 bases from V and 5 bases from J; bases unmatched to any gene: 5. Germline CDR1 MNHNY, CDR2 SVGAGI (reference sequence). The CDR3 totals 14 residues. CDR3 nucleotide sequence: TGTGCCAGCAGTTACGAGGGACAGATTTATGGCTACACCTTC. This encodes CASSYEGQIYGYTF.

This clonotype came up many times. The chain joins TRBV14 to TRBJ2-7, with D possibly being TRBD1 (6 bases). The V and J ends lost 3 bases and 3 bases respectively, with 12 bases between them. Germline CDR1 reads SGHDN; CDR2 reads FVKESK. The CDR3 is 14 residues long. This CDR3 is CASSQGHLNYEQYF. The CDR3 coding sequence is TGTGCCAGCAGCCAGGGACACCTAAACTACGAGCAGTACTTC.

This clonotype was found a few times. J is TRBJ2-2 and V is TRBV6-6, with 9 bases that match TRBD1. The CDR3 is 16 residues long. Germline assignment: CDR1 MNHNY and CDR2 SVGAGI (reference sequence). V gave up 5 bases and J gave up 0 bases; unmatched junction bases: 4. This CDR3 is CASSPNRGPNTGELFF. In DNA form, the CDR3 reads TGTGCCAGCAGTCCGAACAGGGGGCCGAACACCGGGGAGCTGTTTTTT.

This clonotype came up many times. The genes are TRBV10-3 and TRBJ1-2; weak D call: TRBD1 (5 bases). Germline V lookup: CDR1 ENHRY, CDR2 SYGVKD. This CDR3 comprises 17 residues. Trimming cost V 0 bases and J 0 bases, with 14 bases left between them. The CDR3 bases are TGTGCCATCAGTGAGTCGATGGCAGGGAGTACTAACTATGGCTACACCTTC. Amino acid sequence: CAISESMAGSTNYGYTF.

V usage is TRBV28 and J usage is TRBJ2-7, with 9 bases lining up with TRBD1. CDR3 length: 15 residues. J was trimmed by 3 bases and V by 5 bases; bases with no gene match: 8. CDR1 MDHEN and CDR2 SYDVKM come from the germline V gene. CDR3 amino acids: CASSQGQGDYYEQYF. The CDR3 DNA reads TGTGCCAGCAGTCAGGGACAGGGTGATTACTACGAGCAGTACTTC.

This clonotype was counted at least ten times. The chain combines TRBV20-1 with TRBJ1-2; 7 bases map to TRBD1. With 6 bases clipped from V and 5 bases from J, the junction kept 6 bases outside the gene matches. The CDR3 is 12 residues long. Germline values: CDR1 DFQATT, CDR2 SNEGSKA (reference sequence). The CDR3 protein is CSARDSTYGYTF. The CDR3 nucleotides read TGCAGTGCACGGGACAGCACTTATGGCTACACCTTC.